This T cell receptor beta chain was sequenced for a study of Ad26.COV2.S vaccination and SARS-CoV-2 variants (dated by TCRdb to about 2021). For the study in its entirety: Vaccine-arm donors came from COV1001, a multicentre, randomized, double-blind, placebo-controlled phase I-IIa trial of Ad26.COV2.S in healthy adults. Throughout the experiments and outcome assessment, investigators stayed blinded to trial group allocation. Trial participants were randomized into five groups of five: low-dose or high-dose Ad26.COV2.S given once or twice, or placebo on both occasions. The TCR-sequenced set comprised about 32 samples: 19 Ad26.COV2.S vaccine recipients, 5 placebo recipients and 8 SARS-CoV-2 convalescent individuals. Sequencing of the TCRbeta repertoire served to evaluate the specificity and breadth of SARS-CoV-2-reactive T cell receptors following Ad26.COV2.S vaccination. Dosing of Ad26.COV2.S was intramuscular, at either 5x10^10 or 1x10^11 viral particles, delivered as one shot or as two shots spaced 56 days apart. What the study reported, not specific to this receptor: After vaccination, substantial breadth of spike-specific CD8+ and CD4+ T cell responses was reported. The study was not powered for comparison of responses between vaccine doses or regimens. Ad26.COV2.S recipients had higher spike-specific TCR breadth than placebo recipients (P = 0.0014). According to the authors, total T cell responses may have been underestimated by the TCR breadth and depth analyses. Comparable non-spike TCR breadth was observed between vaccine and placebo recipients, consistent with only spike being contained in the vaccine.

The immunoSEQ Assay was the method used to sequence TCRbeta CDR3 regions. After extraction, genomic DNA underwent amplification by bias-controlled multiplex PCR, followed by high-throughput sequencing. The published analysis was carried out like this. To quantify the absolute abundance of each unique TCRbeta CDR3 region, sequences were collapsed and filtered. Usable DNA was measured by amplifying reference genes present in all nucleated cells, and TCRbeta template counts were normalized to that usable DNA to estimate T cell fraction. Repertoire TCRs were annotated as SARS-CoV-2-specific by exact matching of V gene, CDR3 amino acid sequence and J gene to a known reactive TCR set. MIRA supplied the reference SARS-CoV-2 TCR set, which was filtered for enrichment in COVID-19-positive ImmuneCODE repertoires so that public or cross-reactive TCRs were removed. Based on the MIRA antigens, annotated TCRs were further analysed at the level of specific ORF or position within ORF. Breadth was defined as annotated unique rearrangements over total unique productive rearrangements; depth was the summed frequency of those rearrangements. Two-sided Wilcoxon rank-sum tests were used to compare TCR breadth between groups. TCRdb obtained this table from immuneACCESS and retained in-frame rearrangements with V and J assigned. These tables miss some clones; where compared with another copy, unresolved V genes account for less than half of the shortfall, and the remainder is unexplained. V, J and clone size are those of that table, while D and trimming were read from the DNA. The sample contains roughly 350,000 clones, around nine tenths of them found a single time. The leading ten clones occupy approximately 4.5% of the sample.

This specimen's treatment or condition label, interpreted: roughly 19 received Ad26.COV2.S at low or high dose, single or two shots; 5 received placebo; per-sample allocation not given. Repertoires of vaccine and placebo recipients were sequenced from samples collected on day 63 after the first injection. Between 29 July and 7 August 2020, Cohort 1b enrolled 20 to 30 adults aged 18-55 years at one site in Boston, USA. Ad26.COV2.S was a replication-incompetent adenovirus type 26 vector that expressed a prefusion-stabilized SARS-CoV-2 spike protein derived from the original Wuhan strain. Trimming takes 3 bases from V and 2 bases from J, and the germline ends sit 9 bases apart. The CDR3 spans 13 residues, from the cysteine through the phenylalanine. Kept here is only the CDR3 DNA, which spans 39 bases and is read in frame from base 1. The germline V gene provides CDR1 SGHTS and CDR2 YDEGEE. This clone was observed once. Its antigen remains unidentified. There are no base qualities to consult, and no much larger clone falls within one base.

Sequences were derived from peripheral blood, sampled in a trial of Ad26.COV2.S vaccine versus placebo. The receptor was isolated from a person aged 18 to 65 who received the Ad26.COV2.S COVID-19 vaccine or a placebo. The rearrangement joined TRBV5-8 to TRBJ2-7; the D gene is not confidently resolved. The encoded CDR3 is CASSSAFPYEQYF. The sequenced DNA: TGTGCCAGCAGCTCGGCCTTTCCCTACGAGCAGTACTTC.